The 8 T cell receptor beta chains below were found in one sample sequenced in a study of T-cell reconstitution after alpha-beta-depleted transplantation in children. TCRbeta library preparation incorporated unique molecular identifiers. TCRdb independently ran MiXCR on the PCR reads; one entry per CDR3 protein. The sample records around 600,000 distinct CDR3 sequences, about 11% being singletons. The sequencing here drew on PBMCs from the stem cell graft donor, taken from the stem cell graft. Receptors were obtained from a human donor who donated a stem cell graft to a child with acute myeloid leukemia.

The chain is built from TRBV4-2 and TRBJ2-3; 7 bases align to TRBD2. Germline CDR1 reads LGHNA; CDR2 reads YNFKEQ. Trimming cost V 0 bases and J 0 bases; bases outside gene matches: 9. The CDR3 is 18 residues long. The CDR3 DNA follows: TGTGCCAGCAGCCAAGATCCGGGAGGAAGGGGAAGCACAGATACGCAGTATTTT. Its translation is CASSQDPGGRGSTDTQYF.

The chain couples TRBV24-1 to TRBJ1-5; tentatively, D is TRBD1 (5 bases). CDR3 size: 18 residues. V was clipped by 5 bases and J by 0 bases, with 19 bases between them. Germline CDR1 and CDR2: KGHDR and SFDVKD. This CDR3 is CATSGPAVGDYSNQPQHF. The CDR3 DNA reads as TGTGCCACCAGTGGTCCCGCAGTGGGGGATTATAGCAATCAGCCCCAGCATTTT.

The CDR3 nucleotides read TGTGCCAGCAGCCTGGACAGGGGAAGCGAGCAGTACTTC. Amino acids: CASSLDRGSEQYF. The chain combines TRBV7-2 with TRBJ2-7; 9 bases are a match to TRBD1. Germline V gene data show CDR1 as SGHTA and CDR2 as FQGNSA. The CDR3 loop spans 13 amino acids. The junction had 5 bases not matched to a gene; V was cut back by 5 bases and J by 6 bases.

The chain employs TRBV3-1 and TRBJ2-7; TRBD2 agrees at 7 bases. The CDR3 contains 16 residues. In germline, CDR1 is LGHDT, CDR2 YNNKEL (reference sequence). J lost 2 bases, V lost 4 bases, and 11 bases had no gene match. CDR3 sequence (DNA): TGTGCCAGCAGCCCCTTGGGCGGGAGAGGTCCCTACGAGCAGTACTTC. Translation: CASSPLGGRGPYEQYF.

This chain uses TRBV29-1 with TRBJ2-1; tentative D call: TRBD2 (5 bases). Trimming left V 6 bases short and J 8 bases short, with 14 bases between. The germline gives CDR1 SQVTM, CDR2 ANQGSEA. The CDR3 extends over 12 amino acids. CDR3 coding DNA: TGCAGCGTGGAAACTAGTTGGGATGAGCAGTTCTTC. This sequence encodes CSVETSWDEQFF.

This clonotype appeared a few times. The chain is built from TRBV12-3 or TRBV12-4 and TRBJ2-3; no definite D call. Trimming shortened V by 1 base and J by 5 bases, and 4 bases separated the two germline ends. CDR3 size: 12 residues. CDR3 bases: TGTGCCAGCAGTTTAGATGGAGATACGCAGTATTTT. Residues: CASSLDGDTQYF.

The V gene is TRBV7-2, the J gene TRBJ2-5; D may be TRBD2 (6 bases). CDR1 and CDR2 (germline): SGHTA, FQGNSA. This CDR3 contains 13 residues. V lost 8 bases, J lost 4 bases, and 14 bases lay in between. CDR3 loop: CASEEGTGETQYF. The CDR3 bases are TGTGCCAGCGAGGAGGGCACCGGAGAGACCCAGTACTTC.

V usage is TRBV4-3 and J usage is TRBJ2-5; D possibly corresponds to TRBD1 (6 bases). This CDR3 comprises 17 residues. The germline V gene has CDR1 LGHNA and CDR2 YSLEER. Trimming removed 2 bases from V and 0 bases from J, with 16 bases in between. Here the CDR3 DNA reads TGCGCCAGCAGCCAAAAGGAGAGACAGGCGTACCAAGAGACCCAGTACTTC. This codes for CASSQKERQAYQETQYF.